This T cell receptor (beta chain) is from a study of blood T cell repertoires in COVID-19. Trimming stripped 6 bases from V and 7 bases from J, with 9 bases between. Germline V gives CDR1 SQVTM, CDR2 ANQGSEA. This CDR3 is built from 10 residues. Original processing methods: Reference gene primer amplification yielded estimated nucleated cell counts. Sequencing was performed with immunoSEQ multiplex PCR; in TCRdb, only in-frame clones are kept and a portion is missing. V and J calls and clone size come straight from that table; D and trimming were deduced from the DNA. The repertoire includes just under 350,000 clones, about 90% of them detected once, and just under 6.5% sits in the top ten.

The gene calls are TRBV29-1 and TRBJ1-1; perhaps TRBD1 as D (5 bases). The sample consisted of peripheral blood. This clonotype originated in a woman aged 45-65 years with COVID-19, enrolled during active disease. The CDR3 is CSVTGLEAFF. The CDR3 bases are TGCAGCGTAACAGGCCTTGAAGCTTTCTTT.